The 21 T cell receptor beta chains listed next were all sequenced from one sample in a study of a mutant IDH1 vaccine in newly diagnosed glioma. The time point here: week 5, during vaccination. The vaccine gave 300 ug of a 20-mer mutant IDH1 peptide subcutaneously per dose. Their recognized antigens are unknown. Sequencing was performed with immunoSEQ multiplex PCR; in TCRdb, only in-frame clones are kept and a portion is missing. The top ten clones hold around 5.9% of a sample with 40,000 or so clones, around 82% of them seen once. The sequencing here drew on PBMCs, taken from a glioma patient whose treatment included an IDH1 peptide vaccine. The source is a man aged 35 to 55 with glioma.

As DNA, the CDR3 is TGTGCCAGTAGAAAGACGGATACAACTAATGAAAAACTGTTTTTT. This codes for CASRKTDTTNEKLFF. The chain carries TRBV19 and TRBJ1-4; no clear D gene. V lost 6 bases, J lost 0 bases, and 11 bases lay in between. This CDR3 has 15 residues. CDR1 and CDR2 from the germline V gene are LNHDA and SQIVND (reference sequence).

This clone was seen a handful of times. The CDR3 bases are TGTGCCAGCTCACCACCAGGCAGGGTGACGGGCACCGGGGAGCTGTTTTTT. Its protein product is CASSPPGRVTGTGELFF. The chain employs TRBV18 and TRBJ2-2; a possible D gene is TRBD1 (5 bases). This CDR3 spans 17 amino acids. Germline values: CDR1 KGHSH, CDR2 LQKENI. V lost 0 bases to trimming and J lost 4 bases, with 15 bases between them.

The rearrangement links TRBV7-9 to TRBJ2-1; TRBD1 might be the D (6 bases). From germline, CDR1 is SEHNR and CDR2 FQNEAQ (reference sequence). This CDR3 region has 16 residues. V lost 7 bases, J lost 0 bases, and 16 bases lay in between. CDR3 coding DNA: TGTGCCAGCAACCAACAGGGTCGGGGCTCCTACAATGAGCAGTTCTTC. Its protein product is CASNQQGRGSYNEQFF.

V and J are TRBV2 and TRBJ2-1; TRBD2 might be the D (6 bases). This CDR3 contains 11 residues. Germline-derived CDR1 and CDR2 are SNHLY and FYNNEI. V shed 7 bases and J shed 13 bases, with 14 bases lying between them. The CDR3 spells CASTPPGDQFF. The CDR3 DNA reads TGTGCCAGCACTCCGCCGGGGGACCAGTTCTTC. The full variable domain, its missing parts supplied by reference TRBV2 and TRBJ2-1, is EPEVTQTPSHQVTQMGQEVILRCVPISNHLYFYWYRQILGQKVEFLVSFYNNEISEKSEIFDDQFSVERPDGSNFTLKIRSTKLEDSAMYFCASTPPGDQFFGPGTRLTVL.

This rearrangement joins TRBV29-1 to TRBJ2-3, with D perhaps assigned TRBD1 or TRBD2 (5 bases each). Deletions cut 6 bases from V and 1 base from J, with 5 bases between. This CDR3 contains 11 residues. CDR1 is SQVTM and CDR2 is ANQGSEA in the germline V gene. CDR3 sequence: CSVGGTDTQYF. DNA of the CDR3: TGCAGCGTGGGGGGCACAGATACGCAGTATTTT.

Regarding this clone: This CDR3 is missing its conserved last phenylalanine or tryptophan, likely due to a read error. The chain carries TRBV30 and TRBJ1-1, with D maybe TRBD1 (5 bases). Trimming left V 4 bases short and J 6 bases short, with 15 bases between. Per the germline V gene, CDR1 is GTSNPN and CDR2 is SVGIG (reference sequence). The CDR3 spans 13 residues. The CDR3 reads CAWTVGARAEAFL. Written as DNA, the CDR3 is TGTGCCTGGACTGTAGGGGCCCGCGCTGAAGCTTTCTTG.

The chain carries TRBV7-9 and TRBJ1-2, with a tentative D call TRBD1 (6 bases). V was pared by 1 base and J by 6 bases, with 15 bases between. Germline CDR1 SEHNR, CDR2 FQNEAQ (reference sequence). The CDR3 has 15 residues. The CDR3, as DNA: TGTGCCAGCAGCTTAGAGACTGGGACAAGCAATGGCTACACCTTC. This translates into CASSLETGTSNGYTF.

The J gene is TRBJ1-1, the V gene TRBV5-1; 7 nucleotides match TRBD1. Germline trimming cut 6 bases from V and 4 bases from J; bases unmatched to any gene: 12. The CDR3 covers 15 residues. Germline values: CDR1 SGHRS, CDR2 YFSETQ. The CDR3 nucleotides read TGCGCCAGCACCGGGACAGCCGGGTCCGGCACTGAAGCTTTCTTT. It translates to CASTGTAGSGTEAFF.

This clone was picked up one time. V is TRBV19 and J is TRBJ2-5, with a tentative D call TRBD1 (7 bases). V lost 9 bases and J lost 5, with 13 bases in between. The CDR3 spans 12 residues. Germline V gene sequence: CDR1 LNHDA, CDR2 SQIVND (reference sequence). The CDR3 nucleotides read TGTGCCAGCGCGCAGGGGGGCGAGACCCAGTACTTC. It encodes CASAQGGETQYF.

In this sample, this clone turned up once. The rearrangement uses TRBV5-4 and TRBJ1-5; no definite D call. The V and J ends lost 0 bases and 1 base respectively, with 8 bases between them. This CDR3 has 15 amino acids. CDR1 is SGHNT, CDR2 YYREEE, per germline (reference sequence). Here the CDR3 DNA reads TGTGCCAGCAGCTTGGAGGCGGTGAGCAATCAGCCCCAGCATTTT. Translating it yields CASSLEAVSNQPQHF.

The gene calls are TRBV30 and TRBJ2-7; 8 bases are a match to TRBD2. Germline loops: CDR1 GTSNPN, CDR2 SVGIG (reference sequence). The CDR3 extends over 16 amino acids. Trimming at V came to 2 bases and at J to 2 bases, leaving 11 bases not matched to a gene. DNA of the CDR3: TGTGCCTGGAGTAGAGGTAGACTAGCGAGGGCCTACGAGCAGTACTTC. It specifies CAWSRGRLARAYEQYF.

V is TRBV4-2 and J is TRBJ2-6; the D is unclear. V was pared by 0 bases and J by 0 bases, with 9 bases between. The germline V gene has CDR1 LGHNA and CDR2 YNFKEQ. This CDR3 spans 17 amino acids. The CDR3 DNA is TGTGCCAGCAGCCAAGATTGGGCTAACTCTGGGGCCAACGTCCTGACTTTC. Its protein is CASSQDWANSGANVLTF.

The chain links TRBV9 to TRBJ1-2; D remains unclear. V was clipped by 0 bases and J by 7 bases, with 13 bases between them. The CDR3 is made up of 14 amino acids. CDR1 is SGDLS and CDR2 is YYNGEE in the germline V gene. The DNA of the CDR3 is TGTGCCAGCAGCGTAGATCCCGTCCCCTCTGGCTACACCTTC. It codes for CASSVDPVPSGYTF.

This chain uses TRBV6-5 with TRBJ1-2; D is unresolved. The CDR3 contains 14 residues. Deletions cut 0 bases from V and 4 bases from J, with 9 bases between. The V gene's germline CDR1 is MNHEY and CDR2 SVGAGI. The CDR3 coding sequence is TGTGCCAGCAGTTACTCTGCGGAGGTCTATGGCTACACCTTC. Its translation is CASSYSAEVYGYTF.

The rearrangement uses TRBV18 and TRBJ1-1; D uncertain. The ends were cut back, 2 bases at V and 7 bases at J, with 8 bases in the middle. Per the germline V gene, CDR1 is KGHSH and CDR2 is LQKENI. The CDR3 contains 12 residues. CDR3 loop: CASSPSHREAFF. DNA of the CDR3: TGTGCCAGCTCACCATCCCACCGTGAAGCTTTCTTT.

This clone appeared a few times. This chain connects TRBV2 to TRBJ1-4; no reliable D call. In germline, CDR1 is SNHLY, CDR2 FYNNEI. The V gene lost 4 bases and the J gene lost 8 bases, with 11 bases spanning the gap. The CDR3 totals 13 residues. The CDR3: CASSAQMGEKLFF. CDR3 in DNA: TGTGCCAGCAGTGCCCAGATGGGGGAAAAACTGTTTTTT.

The chain uses TRBV29-1 and TRBJ1-2; D unresolved. CDR1 SQVTM and CDR2 ANQGSEA come from the germline V gene. V lost 4 bases to trimming and J lost 10 bases, with 4 bases between them. This CDR3 has 8 amino acids. Written as DNA, the CDR3 is TGCAGCGTTGCAGACTACACCTTC. Protein sequence: CSVADYTF.

This chain uses TRBV13 with TRBJ2-7, with D perhaps matching TRBD1 or TRBD2 (5 bases each). The germline V gene encodes CDR1 PRHDT and CDR2 FYEKMQ (reference sequence). The CDR3 runs to 23 residues. V shed 0 bases and J shed 0 bases, with 33 bases lying between them. CDR3 protein: CASSLGLLGPGDEGGLASYEQYF. For the CDR3, the DNA is TGTGCCAGCAGCTTAGGCCTTCTGGGGCCAGGCGATGAGGGCGGTCTAGCCTCCTACGAGCAGTACTTC.

This sequence joins TRBV29-1 and TRBJ1-4, with no clear D. The CDR3 runs to 12 residues. Germline CDR1 reads SQVTM; CDR2 reads ANQGSEA. Trimming stripped 4 bases from V and 8 bases from J, with 11 bases between. The CDR3 spells CSVGPGREKLFF. In DNA, the CDR3 is TGCAGCGTTGGGCCAGGCCGCGAAAAACTGTTTTTT.

The chain has TRBV7-9 and TRBJ2-1; TRBD2 agrees at 9 bases. Germline V gene lookup returns CDR1 SEHNR and CDR2 FQNEAQ (reference sequence). This CDR3 is built from 15 residues. V lost 3 bases to trimming and J lost 7 bases; unmatched junction nucleotides: 7. In DNA, the CDR3 is TGTGCCAGCAGCTTTCGCGGGGGGGCCGGGAATGAGCAGTTCTTC. Protein: CASSFRGGAGNEQFF.

This chain joins TRBV6-5 and TRBJ1-1; D not certain. V was shortened by 4 bases and J by 1 base, with 7 bases between the two germline ends. The CDR3 contains 13 residues. CDR1 MNHEY and CDR2 SVGAGI come from the germline V gene. The CDR3 DNA sequence: TGTGCCAGCAGTTTACAGCAGAACACTGAAGCTTTCTTT. It yields the protein CASSLQQNTEAFF.